What follows describes a single T cell receptor beta chain. Its specificity is unknown. These data originate in a study of cytomegalovirus exposure and HLA in healthy donors. Study results and limitations: The majority of CMV-associated TCR beta chains were reported as apparently HLA-restricted in a later analysis.

V lost 2 bases to trimming and J lost 7 bases; unmatched junction nucleotides: 15. Germline assignment: CDR1 MGHDK and CDR2 SYGVNS. CDR3 length: 18 residues. The PCR contained 60 Vbeta and 13 Jbeta primers. TCRdb keeps only in-frame clones here, not all; method: immunoSEQ multiplex PCR. The profile shows around 130,000 clones, roughly three fifths of them singletons. The specimen was PBMCs. The chain employs TRBV25-1 and TRBJ1-4, with 8 nucleotides matching TRBD1. This clonotype originated in a woman aged 40 to 55 in good health and CMV-seropositive. The CDR3 reads CASSESFSQGASVEKLFF. CDR3 sequence (DNA): TGTGCCAGCAGTGAAAGTTTTTCGCAGGGGGCATCGGTTGAAAAACTGTTTTTT. Full variable domain (outside the CDR3, taken from reference TRBV25-1 and TRBJ1-4): EADIYQTPRYLVIGTGKKITLECSQTMGHDKMYWYQQDPGMELHLIHYSYGVNSTEKGDLSSESTVSRIRTEHFPLTLESARPSHTSQYLCASSESFSQGASVEKLFFGSGTQLSVL.